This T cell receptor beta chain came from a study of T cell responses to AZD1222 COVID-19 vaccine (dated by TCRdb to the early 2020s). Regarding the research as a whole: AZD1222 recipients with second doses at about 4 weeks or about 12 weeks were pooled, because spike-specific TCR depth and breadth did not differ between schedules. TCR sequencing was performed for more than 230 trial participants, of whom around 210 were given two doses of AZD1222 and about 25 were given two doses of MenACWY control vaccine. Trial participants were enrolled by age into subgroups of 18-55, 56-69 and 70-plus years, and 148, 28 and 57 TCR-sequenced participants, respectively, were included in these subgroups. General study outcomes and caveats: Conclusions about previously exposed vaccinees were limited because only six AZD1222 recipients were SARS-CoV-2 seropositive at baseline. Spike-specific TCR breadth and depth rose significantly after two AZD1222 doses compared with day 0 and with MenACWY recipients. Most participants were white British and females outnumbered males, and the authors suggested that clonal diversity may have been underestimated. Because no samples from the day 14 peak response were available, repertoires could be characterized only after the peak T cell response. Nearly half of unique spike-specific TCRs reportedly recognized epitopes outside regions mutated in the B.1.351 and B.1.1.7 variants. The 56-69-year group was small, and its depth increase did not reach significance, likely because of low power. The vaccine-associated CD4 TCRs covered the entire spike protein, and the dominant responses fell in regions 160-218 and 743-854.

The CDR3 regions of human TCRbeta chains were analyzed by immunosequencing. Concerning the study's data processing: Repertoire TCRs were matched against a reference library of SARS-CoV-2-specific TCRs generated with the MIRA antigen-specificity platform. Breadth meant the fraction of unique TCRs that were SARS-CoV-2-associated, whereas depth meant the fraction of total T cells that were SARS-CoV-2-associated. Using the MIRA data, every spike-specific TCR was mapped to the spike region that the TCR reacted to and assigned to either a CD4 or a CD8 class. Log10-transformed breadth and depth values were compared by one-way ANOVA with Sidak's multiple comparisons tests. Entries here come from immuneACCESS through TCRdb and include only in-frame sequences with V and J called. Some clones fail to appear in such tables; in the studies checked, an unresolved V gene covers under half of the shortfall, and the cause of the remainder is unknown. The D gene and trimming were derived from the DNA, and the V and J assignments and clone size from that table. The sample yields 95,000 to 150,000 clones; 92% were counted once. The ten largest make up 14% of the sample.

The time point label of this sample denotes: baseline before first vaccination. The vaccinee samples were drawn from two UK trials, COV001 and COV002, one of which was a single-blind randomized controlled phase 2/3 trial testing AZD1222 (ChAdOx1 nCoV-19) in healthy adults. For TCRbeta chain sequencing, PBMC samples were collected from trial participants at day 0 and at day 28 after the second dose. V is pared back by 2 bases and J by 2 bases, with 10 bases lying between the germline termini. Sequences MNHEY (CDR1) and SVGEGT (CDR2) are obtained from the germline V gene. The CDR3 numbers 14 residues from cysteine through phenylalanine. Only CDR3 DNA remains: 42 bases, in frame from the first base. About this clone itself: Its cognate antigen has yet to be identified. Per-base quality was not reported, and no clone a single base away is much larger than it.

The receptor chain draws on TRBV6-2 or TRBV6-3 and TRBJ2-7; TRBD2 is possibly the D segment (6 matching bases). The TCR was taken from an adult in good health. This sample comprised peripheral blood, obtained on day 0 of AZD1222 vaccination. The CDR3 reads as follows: CASSYGDFPYEQYF. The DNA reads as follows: TGTGCCAGCAGTTACGGGGACTTTCCCTACGAGCAGTACTTC.